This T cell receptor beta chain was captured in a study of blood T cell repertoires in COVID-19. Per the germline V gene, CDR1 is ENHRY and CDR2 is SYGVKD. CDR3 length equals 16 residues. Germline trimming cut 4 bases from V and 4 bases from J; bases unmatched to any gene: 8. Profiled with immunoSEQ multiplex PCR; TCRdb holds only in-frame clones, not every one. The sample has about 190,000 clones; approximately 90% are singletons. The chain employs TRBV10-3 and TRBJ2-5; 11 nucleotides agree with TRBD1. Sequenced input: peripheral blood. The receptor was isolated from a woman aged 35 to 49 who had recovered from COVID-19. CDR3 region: CAISAFGQGAGETQYF. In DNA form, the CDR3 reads TGTGCCATCAGTGCTTTCGGACAGGGGGCAGGAGAGACCCAGTACTTC.